This T cell receptor beta chain was found in a study of T cells in women clearing cervical HPV infection. Study overall: Case blood drawn at lesion detection; control blood after infection cleared. For cases, blood was sampled a median around 150 days after lesion detection, interquartile range 90 to 200 days.

Profiled with immunoSEQ multiplex PCR; TCRdb holds only in-frame clones, not every one. The sample's table shows about 40,000 clones. The CDR3 extends over 15 amino acids. The germline V gene encodes CDR1 DFQATT and CDR2 SNEGSKA (reference sequence). V was shortened by 4 bases and J by 4 bases, with 19 bases between the two germline ends. Comments on this clone: The read gets to within 3 residues of the CDR3 end, and the germline J gene fills in the rest.

The chain combines TRBV20-1 with TRBJ1-1; no clear D. The sequenced sample was blood buffy coat. The clonotype originates from a woman aged 18 to 69 with a cervical HPV16 infection that either progressed to CIN3+ or cleared (not recorded which). The sequenced CDR3 bases are TGCAGTGCTATACTCCCAGGAAGAATGGGCACTGAA. It translates to CSAILPGRMGTE. In full, the CDR3 reads CSAILPGRMGTEAFF.